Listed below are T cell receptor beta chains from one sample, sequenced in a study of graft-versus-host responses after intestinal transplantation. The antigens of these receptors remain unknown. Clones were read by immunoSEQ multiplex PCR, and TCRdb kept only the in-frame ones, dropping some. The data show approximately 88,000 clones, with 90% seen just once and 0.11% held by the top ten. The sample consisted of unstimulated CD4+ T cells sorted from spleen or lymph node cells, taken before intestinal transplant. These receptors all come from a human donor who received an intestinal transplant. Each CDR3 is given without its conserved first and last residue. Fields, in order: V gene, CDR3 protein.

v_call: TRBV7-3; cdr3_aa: ASSLDGVTDTQY
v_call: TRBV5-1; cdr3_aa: ASSLDRGTDTQY
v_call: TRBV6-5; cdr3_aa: ATTRGGLDSPLH
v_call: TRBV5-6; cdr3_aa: ASSPETGPFYGYT
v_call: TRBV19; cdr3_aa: ASRHVPGQGPNEKLF
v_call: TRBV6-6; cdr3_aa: ASRFEGGNQPQH
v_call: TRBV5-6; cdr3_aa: ASSLLQVSRYEQY
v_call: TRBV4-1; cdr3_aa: ASSPARGGGAQETQY
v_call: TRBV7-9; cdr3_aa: ASRPEGLTQETQY
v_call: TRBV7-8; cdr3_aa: ASSLISMNTEAF
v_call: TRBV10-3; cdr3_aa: AISESGNLGGGFTGCT
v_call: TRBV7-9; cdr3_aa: ASSAEGNTEAF
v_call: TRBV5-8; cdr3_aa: ASSLVGTDTQY
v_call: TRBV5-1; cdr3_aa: ASSATASGGALGEQF
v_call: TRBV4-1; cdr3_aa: ASSQATSGIYNEQF
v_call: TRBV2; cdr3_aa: ATTPGGAYEQY
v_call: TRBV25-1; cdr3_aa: ASSPPTTSNEQF
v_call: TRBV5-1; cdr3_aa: ASSPGQHYEKLF
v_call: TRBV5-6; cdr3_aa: ASSPPFGGAF
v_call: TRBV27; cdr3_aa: ASSGWGRSEQF
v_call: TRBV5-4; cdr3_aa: ASSLGQEINYGYT
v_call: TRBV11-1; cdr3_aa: ASSLKATGQGYYEQY
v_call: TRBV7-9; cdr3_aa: ASSFQGEEKLF
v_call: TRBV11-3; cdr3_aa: ASSFGQGAETQY
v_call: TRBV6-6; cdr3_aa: ASSYSGGPNSPLH
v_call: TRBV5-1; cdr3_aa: ASSLTSGGGLTDTQY
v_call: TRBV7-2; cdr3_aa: ASPRGAPSSYNEQF